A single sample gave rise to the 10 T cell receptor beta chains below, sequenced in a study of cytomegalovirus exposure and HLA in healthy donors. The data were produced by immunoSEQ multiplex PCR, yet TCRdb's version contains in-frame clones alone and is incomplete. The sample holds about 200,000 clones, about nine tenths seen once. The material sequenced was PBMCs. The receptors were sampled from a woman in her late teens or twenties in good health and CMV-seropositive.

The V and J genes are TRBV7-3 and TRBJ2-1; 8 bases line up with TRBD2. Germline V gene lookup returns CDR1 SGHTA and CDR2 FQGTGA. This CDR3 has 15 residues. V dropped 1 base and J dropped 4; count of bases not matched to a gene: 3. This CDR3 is CASSLSVAGYNEQFF. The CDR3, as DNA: TGTGCCAGCAGCTTAAGTGTAGCGGGGTACAATGAGCAGTTCTTC.

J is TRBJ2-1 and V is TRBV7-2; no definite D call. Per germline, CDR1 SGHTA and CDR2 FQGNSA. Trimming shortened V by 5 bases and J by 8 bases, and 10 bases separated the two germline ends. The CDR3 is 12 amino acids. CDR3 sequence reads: CASSPVPDEQFF. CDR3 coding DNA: TGTGCCAGCAGCCCCGTCCCGGATGAGCAGTTCTTC. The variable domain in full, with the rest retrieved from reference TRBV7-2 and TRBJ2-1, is GAGVSQSPSNKVTEKGKDVELRCDPISGHTALYWYRQSLGQGLEFLIYFQGNSAPDKSGLPSDRFSAERTGGSVSTLTIQRTQQEDSAVYLCASSPVPDEQFFGPGTRLTVL.

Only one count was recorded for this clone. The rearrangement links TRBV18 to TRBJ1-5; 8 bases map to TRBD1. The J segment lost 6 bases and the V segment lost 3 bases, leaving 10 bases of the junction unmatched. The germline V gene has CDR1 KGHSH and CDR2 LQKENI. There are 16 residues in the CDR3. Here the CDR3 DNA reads TGTGCCAGCTCACCCGGACAGGGTGGGGGAATTCAGCCCCAGCATTTT. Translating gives CASSPGQGGGIQPQHF.

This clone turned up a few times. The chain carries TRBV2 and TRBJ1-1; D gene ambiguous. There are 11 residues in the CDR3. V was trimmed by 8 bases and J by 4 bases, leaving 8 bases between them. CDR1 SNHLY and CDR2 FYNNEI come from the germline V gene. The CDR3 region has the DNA TGTGCCAGCGGGCAGAGCACTGAAGCTTTCTTT. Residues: CASGQSTEAFF.

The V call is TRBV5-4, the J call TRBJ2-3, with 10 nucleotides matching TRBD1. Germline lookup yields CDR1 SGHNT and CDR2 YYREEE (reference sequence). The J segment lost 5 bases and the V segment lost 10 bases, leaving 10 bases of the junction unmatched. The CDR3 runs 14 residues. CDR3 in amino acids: CALGGQGGIDTQYF. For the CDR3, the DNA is TGTGCCTTGGGAGGACAGGGGGGGATAGATACGCAGTATTTT.

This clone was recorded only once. Written as DNA, the CDR3 is TGCGCCAGCAGCCGGGACAAAGGGAGTGGAGGATATGGCTACACCTTC. Translation: CASSRDKGSGGYGYTF. V gene TRBV5-1 combines with J gene TRBJ1-2, with D perhaps matching TRBD1 (6 bases). The CDR3 extends over 16 amino acids. With 4 bases removed from V and 5 bases from J, the gap between germline ends came to 21 bases. Looked up from germline, CDR1 is SGHRS and CDR2 is YFSETQ.

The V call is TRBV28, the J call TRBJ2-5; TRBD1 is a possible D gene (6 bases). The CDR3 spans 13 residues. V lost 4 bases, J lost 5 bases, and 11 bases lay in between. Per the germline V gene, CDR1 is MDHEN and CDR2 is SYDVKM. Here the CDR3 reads CASSSQGLETQYF. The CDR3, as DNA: TGTGCCAGCAGTTCCCAGGGGTTGGAGACCCAGTACTTC.

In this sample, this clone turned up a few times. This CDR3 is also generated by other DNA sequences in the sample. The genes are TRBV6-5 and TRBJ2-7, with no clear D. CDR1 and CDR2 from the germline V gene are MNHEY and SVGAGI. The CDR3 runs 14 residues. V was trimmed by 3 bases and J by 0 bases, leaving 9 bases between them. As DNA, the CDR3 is TGTGCCAGCAGTTATAGCCGGAGCTCCTACGAGCAGTACTTC. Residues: CASSYSRSSYEQYF.

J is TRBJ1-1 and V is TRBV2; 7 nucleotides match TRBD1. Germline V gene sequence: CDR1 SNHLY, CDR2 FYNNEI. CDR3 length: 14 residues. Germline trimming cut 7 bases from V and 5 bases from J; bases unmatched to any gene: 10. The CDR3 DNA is TGTGCCAGCAATCGACGGGACAGTGGTACTGAAGCTTTCTTT. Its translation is CASNRRDSGTEAFF.

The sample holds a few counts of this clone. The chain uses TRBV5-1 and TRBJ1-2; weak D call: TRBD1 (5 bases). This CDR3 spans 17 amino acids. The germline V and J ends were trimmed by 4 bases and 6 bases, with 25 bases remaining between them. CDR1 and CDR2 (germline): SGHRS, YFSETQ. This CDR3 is CASSPTGPTGGMDGYTF. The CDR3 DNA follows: TGCGCCAGCAGCCCTACGGGCCCCACAGGTGGAATGGATGGCTACACCTTC.